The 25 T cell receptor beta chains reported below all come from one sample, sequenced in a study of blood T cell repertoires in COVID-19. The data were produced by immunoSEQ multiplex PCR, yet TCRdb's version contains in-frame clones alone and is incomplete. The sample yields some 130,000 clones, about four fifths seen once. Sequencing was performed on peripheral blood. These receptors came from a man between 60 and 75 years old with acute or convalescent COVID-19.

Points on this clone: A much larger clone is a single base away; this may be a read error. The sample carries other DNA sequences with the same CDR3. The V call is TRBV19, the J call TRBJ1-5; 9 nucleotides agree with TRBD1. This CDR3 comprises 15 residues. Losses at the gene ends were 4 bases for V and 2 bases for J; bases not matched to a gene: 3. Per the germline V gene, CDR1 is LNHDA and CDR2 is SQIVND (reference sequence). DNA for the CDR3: TGTGCCAGTAGTAGGGACAGGGAGGGCAATCAGCCCCAGCATTTT. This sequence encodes CASSRDREGNQPQHF.

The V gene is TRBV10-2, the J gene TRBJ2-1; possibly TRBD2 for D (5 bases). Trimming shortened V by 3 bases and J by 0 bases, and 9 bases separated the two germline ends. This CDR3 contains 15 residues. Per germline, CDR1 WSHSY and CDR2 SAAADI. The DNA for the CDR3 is TGCGCCAGCAGTGAAGTGGGGAGCTCCTACAATGAGCAGTTCTTC. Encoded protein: CASSEVGSSYNEQFF.

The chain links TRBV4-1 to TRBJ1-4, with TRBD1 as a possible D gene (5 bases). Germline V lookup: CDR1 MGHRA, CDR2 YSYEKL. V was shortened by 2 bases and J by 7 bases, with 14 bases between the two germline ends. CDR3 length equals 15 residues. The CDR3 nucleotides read TGCGCCAGCAGCCAATACAGGTTATGGGGTGAAAAACTGTTTTTT. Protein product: CASSQYRLWGEKLFF.

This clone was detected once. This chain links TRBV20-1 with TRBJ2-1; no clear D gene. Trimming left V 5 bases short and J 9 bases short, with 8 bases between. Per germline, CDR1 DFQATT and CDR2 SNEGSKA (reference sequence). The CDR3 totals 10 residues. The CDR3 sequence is CSAGKAEQFF. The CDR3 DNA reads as TGCAGTGCTGGTAAAGCTGAGCAGTTCTTC.

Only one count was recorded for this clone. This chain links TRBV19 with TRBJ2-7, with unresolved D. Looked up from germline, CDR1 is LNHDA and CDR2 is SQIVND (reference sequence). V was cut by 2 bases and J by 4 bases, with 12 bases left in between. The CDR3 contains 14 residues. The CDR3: CASSIRHREYEQYF. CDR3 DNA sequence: TGTGCCAGTAGTATACGTCACAGAGAGTACGAGCAGTACTTC.

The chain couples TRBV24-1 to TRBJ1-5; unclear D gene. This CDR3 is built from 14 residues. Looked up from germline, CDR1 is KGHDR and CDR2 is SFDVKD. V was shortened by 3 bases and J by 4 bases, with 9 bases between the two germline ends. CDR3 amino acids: CATSDNGVNQPQHF. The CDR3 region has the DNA TGTGCCACCAGTGATAACGGGGTGAATCAGCCCCAGCATTTT.

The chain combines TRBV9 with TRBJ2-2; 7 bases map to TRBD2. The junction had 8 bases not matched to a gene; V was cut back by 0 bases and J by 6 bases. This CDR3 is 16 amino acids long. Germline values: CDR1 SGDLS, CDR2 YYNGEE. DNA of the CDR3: TGTGCCAGCAGCGTAGCTCTGGCGGGAGCCCCCGGGGAGCTGTTTTTT. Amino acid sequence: CASSVALAGAPGELFF.

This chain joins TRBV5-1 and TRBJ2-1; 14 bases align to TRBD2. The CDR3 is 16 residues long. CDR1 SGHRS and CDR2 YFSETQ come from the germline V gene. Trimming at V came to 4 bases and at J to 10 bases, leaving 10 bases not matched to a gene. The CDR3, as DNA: TGCGCCAGCAGCGCAGGGACTAGCGGGAGTCATAGGGAGCAGTTCTTC. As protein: CASSAGTSGSHREQFF.

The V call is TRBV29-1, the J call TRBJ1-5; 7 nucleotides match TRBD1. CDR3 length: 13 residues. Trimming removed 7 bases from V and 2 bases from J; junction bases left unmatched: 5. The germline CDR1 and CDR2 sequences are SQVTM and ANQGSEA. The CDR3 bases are TGCAGCGCCCGCGGACAGGGCAATCAGCCCCAGCATTTT. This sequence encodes CSARGQGNQPQHF.

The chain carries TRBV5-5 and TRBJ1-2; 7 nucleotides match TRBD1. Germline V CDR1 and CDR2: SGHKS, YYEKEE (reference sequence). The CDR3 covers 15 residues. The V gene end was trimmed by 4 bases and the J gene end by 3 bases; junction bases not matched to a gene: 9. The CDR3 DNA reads TGTGCCAGCAGCCAAAGGGACAGCTATGACTATGGCTACACCTTC. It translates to CASSQRDSYDYGYTF.

In nucleotides, the CDR3 is TGTGCCAGCAGCCCGGGGACAGGGAACTATGGCTACACCTTC. As protein: CASSPGTGNYGYTF. The V call is TRBV11-2, the J call TRBJ1-2; TRBD1 agrees at 9 bases. The CDR3 totals 14 residues. V lost 5 bases to trimming and J lost 2 bases; unmatched junction nucleotides: 3. Germline V CDR1 and CDR2: SGHAT, FQNNGV.

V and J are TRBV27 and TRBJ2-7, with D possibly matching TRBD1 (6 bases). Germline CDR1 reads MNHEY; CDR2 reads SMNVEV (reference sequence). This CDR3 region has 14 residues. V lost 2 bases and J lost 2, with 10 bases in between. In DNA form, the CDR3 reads TGTGCCAGCAGTTTAACGACAGGTCCCTACGAGCAGTACTTC. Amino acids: CASSLTTGPYEQYF.

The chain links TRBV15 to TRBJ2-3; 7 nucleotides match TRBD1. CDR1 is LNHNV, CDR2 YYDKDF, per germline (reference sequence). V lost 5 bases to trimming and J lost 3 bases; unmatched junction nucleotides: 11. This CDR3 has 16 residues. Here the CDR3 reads CATSEGDRAETDTQYF. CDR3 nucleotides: TGTGCCACCAGCGAAGGTGACAGGGCTGAAACAGATACGCAGTATTTT.

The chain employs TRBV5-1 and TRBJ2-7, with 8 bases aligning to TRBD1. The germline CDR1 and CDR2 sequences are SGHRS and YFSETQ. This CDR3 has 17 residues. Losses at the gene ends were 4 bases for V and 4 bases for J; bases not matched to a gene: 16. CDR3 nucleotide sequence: TGCGCCAGCAGCGCGGGGCATGCCCGGACAGGGAGGTACGAGCAGTACTTC. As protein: CASSAGHARTGRYEQYF.

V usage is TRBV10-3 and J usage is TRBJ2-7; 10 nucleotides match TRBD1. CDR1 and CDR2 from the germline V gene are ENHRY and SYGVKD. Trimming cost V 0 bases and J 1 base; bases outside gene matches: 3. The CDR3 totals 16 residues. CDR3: CAISESGGQGSYEQYF. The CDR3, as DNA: TGTGCCATCAGTGAGTCTGGGGGACAGGGGTCCTACGAGCAGTACTTC.

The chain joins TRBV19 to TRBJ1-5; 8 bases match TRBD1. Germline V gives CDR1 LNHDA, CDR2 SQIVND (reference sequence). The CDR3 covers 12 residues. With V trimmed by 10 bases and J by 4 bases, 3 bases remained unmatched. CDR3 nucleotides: TGTGCCACCCGGACAGGGAATCAGCCCCAGCATTTT. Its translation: CATRTGNQPQHF.

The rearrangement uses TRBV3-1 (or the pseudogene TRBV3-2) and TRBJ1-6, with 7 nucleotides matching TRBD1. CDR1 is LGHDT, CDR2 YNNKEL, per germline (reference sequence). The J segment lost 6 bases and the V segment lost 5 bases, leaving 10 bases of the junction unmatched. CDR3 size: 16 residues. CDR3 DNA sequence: TGTGCCAGCAGCGAATCAGGGGGGCTTGGTAATTCACCCCTCCACTTT. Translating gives CASSESGGLGNSPLHF.

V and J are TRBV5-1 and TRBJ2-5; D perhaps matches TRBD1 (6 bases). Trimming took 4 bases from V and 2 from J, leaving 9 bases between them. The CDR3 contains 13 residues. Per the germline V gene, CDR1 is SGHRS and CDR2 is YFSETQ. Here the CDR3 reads CASSEGHQETQYF. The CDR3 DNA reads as TGCGCCAGCAGCGAGGGACATCAAGAGACCCAGTACTTC.

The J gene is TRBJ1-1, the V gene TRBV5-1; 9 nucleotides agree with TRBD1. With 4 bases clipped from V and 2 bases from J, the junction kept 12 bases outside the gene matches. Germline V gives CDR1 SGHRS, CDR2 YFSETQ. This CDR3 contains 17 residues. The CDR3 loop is CASSLGQGRRLNTEAFF. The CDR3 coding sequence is TGCGCCAGCAGCCTGGGACAGGGTAGACGTCTTAACACTGAAGCTTTCTTT.

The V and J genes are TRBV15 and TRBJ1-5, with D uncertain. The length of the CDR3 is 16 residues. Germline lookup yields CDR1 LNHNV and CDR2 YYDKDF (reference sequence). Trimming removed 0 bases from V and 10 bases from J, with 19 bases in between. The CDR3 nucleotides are TGTGCCACCAGCAGAGATGAGTCAGGCGGGGATGCTCCCCAGCATTTT. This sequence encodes CATSRDESGGDAPQHF.

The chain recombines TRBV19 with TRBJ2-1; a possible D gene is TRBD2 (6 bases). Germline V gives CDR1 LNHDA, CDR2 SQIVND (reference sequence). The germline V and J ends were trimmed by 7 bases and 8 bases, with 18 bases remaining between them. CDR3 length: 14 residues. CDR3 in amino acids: CASTGNGWGDEQFF. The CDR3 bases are TGTGCCAGTACAGGAAACGGCTGGGGGGATGAGCAGTTCTTC.

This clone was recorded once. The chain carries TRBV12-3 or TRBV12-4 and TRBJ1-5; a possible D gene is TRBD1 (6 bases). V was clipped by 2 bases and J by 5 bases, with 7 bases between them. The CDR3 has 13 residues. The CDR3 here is CASSLNRDQPQHF. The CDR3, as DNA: TGTGCCAGCAGTTTAAACAGGGATCAGCCCCAGCATTTT.

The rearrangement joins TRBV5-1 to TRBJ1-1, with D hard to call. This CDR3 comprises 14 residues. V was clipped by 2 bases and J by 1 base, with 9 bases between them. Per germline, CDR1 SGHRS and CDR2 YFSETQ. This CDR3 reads CASSLVGPNTEAFF. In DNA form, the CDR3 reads TGCGCCAGCAGCTTAGTGGGCCCGAACACTGAAGCTTTCTTT.

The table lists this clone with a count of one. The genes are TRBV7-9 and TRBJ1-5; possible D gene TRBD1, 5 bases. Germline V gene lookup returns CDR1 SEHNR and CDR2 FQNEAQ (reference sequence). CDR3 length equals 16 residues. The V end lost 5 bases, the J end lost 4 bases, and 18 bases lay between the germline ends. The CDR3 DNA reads TGTGCCAGCAGCACAAATACGGGGGGAGCAAATCAGCCCCAGCATTTT. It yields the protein CASSTNTGGANQPQHF. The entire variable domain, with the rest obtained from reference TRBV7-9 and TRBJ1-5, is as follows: DTGVSQNPRHKITKRGQNVTFRCDPISEHNRLYWYRQTLGQGPEFLTYFQNEAQLEKSRLLSDRFSAERPKGSFSTLEIQRTEQGDSAMYLCASSTNTGGANQPQHFGDGTRLSIL.

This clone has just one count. The DNA of the CDR3 is TGTGCCATCAGTGTGACGTTGGGCGCCCAAGACATTCAGTACTTC. It yields the protein CAISVTLGAQDIQYF. The V and J genes are TRBV10-3 and TRBJ2-4; no clear D. The CDR3 has 15 amino acids. V dropped 4 bases and J dropped 8 bases, with 18 bases sitting between them. Looked up from germline, CDR1 is ENHRY and CDR2 is SYGVKD.